The sequence of this TCR beta chain was determined in a study of blood T cell repertoires in COVID-19. The germline V gene encodes CDR1 SGHRS and CDR2 YFSETQ. The CDR3 has 17 amino acids. With 0 bases clipped from V and 5 bases from J, the junction kept 8 bases outside the gene matches. Libraries were prepared by immunoSEQ multiplex PCR; TCRdb keeps only in-frame clonotypes and omits some of them. The table lists 200,000 to 300,000 clones, around 86% of them singletons. The sequence was collected from a man between 35 and 55 years old who had recovered from COVID-19. This chain connects TRBV5-1 to TRBJ2-5, with 12 nucleotides matching TRBD2. The sample was PBMCs or T cells enriched from blood (not recorded which). The CDR3 region has the DNA TGCGCCAGCAGCTTGGGGACTAGCGGGATAGGTATGGAGACCCAGTACTTC. Protein sequence: CASSLGTSGIGMETQYF.